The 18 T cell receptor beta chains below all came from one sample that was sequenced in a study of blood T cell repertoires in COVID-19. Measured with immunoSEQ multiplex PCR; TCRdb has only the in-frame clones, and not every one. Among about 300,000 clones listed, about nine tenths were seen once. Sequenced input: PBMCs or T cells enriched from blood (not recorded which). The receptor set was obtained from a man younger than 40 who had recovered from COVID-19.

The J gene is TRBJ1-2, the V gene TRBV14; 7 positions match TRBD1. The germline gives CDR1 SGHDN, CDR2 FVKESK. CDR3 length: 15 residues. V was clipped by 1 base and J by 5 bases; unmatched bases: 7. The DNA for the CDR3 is TGTGCCAGCAGCCAAGCCGAGACAGGGAGGTATGGCTACACCTTC. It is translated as CASSQAETGRYGYTF.

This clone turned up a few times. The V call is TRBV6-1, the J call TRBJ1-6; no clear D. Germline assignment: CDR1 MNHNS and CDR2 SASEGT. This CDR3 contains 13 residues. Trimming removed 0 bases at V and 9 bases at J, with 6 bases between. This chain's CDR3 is CASSEAPRSPLHF. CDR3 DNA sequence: TGTGCCAGCAGTGAAGCCCCGCGTTCACCCCTCCACTTT.

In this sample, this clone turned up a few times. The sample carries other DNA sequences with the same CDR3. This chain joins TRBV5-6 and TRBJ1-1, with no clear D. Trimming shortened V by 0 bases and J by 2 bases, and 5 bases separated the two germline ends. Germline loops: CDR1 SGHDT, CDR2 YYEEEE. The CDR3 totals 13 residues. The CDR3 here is CASSLDRNTEAFF. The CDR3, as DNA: TGTGCCAGCAGCTTGGACAGAAACACTGAAGCTTTCTTT.

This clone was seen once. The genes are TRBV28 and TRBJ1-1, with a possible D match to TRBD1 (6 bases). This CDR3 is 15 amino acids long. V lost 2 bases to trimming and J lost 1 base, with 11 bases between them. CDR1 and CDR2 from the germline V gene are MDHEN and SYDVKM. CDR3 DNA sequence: TGTGCCAGCAGTTTAAGGACAGATAAGAACACTGAAGCTTTCTTT. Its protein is CASSLRTDKNTEAFF.

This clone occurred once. This CDR3 reads CATKSRDRGKGREKLFF. Written as DNA, the CDR3 is TGTGCCACTAAATCTAGGGACAGGGGGAAAGGGCGAGAAAAACTGTTTTTT. This chain links TRBV19 with TRBJ1-4; 11 nucleotides agree with TRBD1. This CDR3 is built from 17 residues. Unmatched junction bases numbered 18, after V lost 10 bases and J lost 8 bases. Germline V gives CDR1 LNHDA, CDR2 SQIVND (reference sequence).

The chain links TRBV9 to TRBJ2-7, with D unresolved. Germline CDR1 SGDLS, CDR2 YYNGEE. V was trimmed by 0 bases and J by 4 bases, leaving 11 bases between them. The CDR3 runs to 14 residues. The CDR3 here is CASSVDLYGYEQYF. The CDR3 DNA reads TGTGCCAGCAGCGTAGATCTCTACGGTTACGAGCAGTACTTC. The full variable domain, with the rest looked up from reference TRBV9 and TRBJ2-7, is DSGVTQTPKHLITATGQRVTLRCSPRSGDLSVYWYQQSLDQGLQFLIQYYNGEERAKGNILERFSAQQFPDLHSELNLSSLELGDSALYFCASSVDLYGYEQYFGPGTRLTVT.

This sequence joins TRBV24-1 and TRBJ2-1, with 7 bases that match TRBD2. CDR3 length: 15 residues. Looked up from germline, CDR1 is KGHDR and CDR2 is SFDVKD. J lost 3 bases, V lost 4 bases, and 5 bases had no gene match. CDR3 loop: CATSESGLVYNEQFF. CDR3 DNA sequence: TGTGCCACCAGTGAAAGCGGACTAGTCTACAATGAGCAGTTCTTC.

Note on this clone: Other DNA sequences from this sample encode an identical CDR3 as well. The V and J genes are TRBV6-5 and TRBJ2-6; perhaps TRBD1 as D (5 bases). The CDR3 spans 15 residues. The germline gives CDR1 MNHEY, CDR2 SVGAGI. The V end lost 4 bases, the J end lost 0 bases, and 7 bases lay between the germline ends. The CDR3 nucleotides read TGTGCCAGCAGTTCTCAGGGCTCTGGGGCCAACGTCCTGACTTTC. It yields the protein CASSSQGSGANVLTF.

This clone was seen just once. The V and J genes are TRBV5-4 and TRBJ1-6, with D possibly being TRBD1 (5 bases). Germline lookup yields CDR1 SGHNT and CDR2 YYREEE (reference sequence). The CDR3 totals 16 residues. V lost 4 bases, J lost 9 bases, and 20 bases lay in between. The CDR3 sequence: CASSRDGRGGVSPLHF. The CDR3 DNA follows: TGTGCCAGCAGCCGGGACGGGCGTGGAGGGGTTTCACCCCTCCACTTT.

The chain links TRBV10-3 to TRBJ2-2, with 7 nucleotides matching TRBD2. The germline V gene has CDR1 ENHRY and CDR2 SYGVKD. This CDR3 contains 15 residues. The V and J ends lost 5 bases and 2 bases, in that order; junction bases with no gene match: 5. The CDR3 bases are TGTGCCATCAGTTCCCCGGGACTAAACACCGGGGAGCTGTTTTTT. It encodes CAISSPGLNTGELFF.

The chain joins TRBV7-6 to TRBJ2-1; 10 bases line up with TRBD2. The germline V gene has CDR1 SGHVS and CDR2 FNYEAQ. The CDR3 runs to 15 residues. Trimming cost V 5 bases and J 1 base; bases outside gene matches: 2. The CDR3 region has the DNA TGTGCCAGCAGCAGTAGCGGGGGGTCCTACAATGAGCAGTTCTTC. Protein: CASSSSGGSYNEQFF.

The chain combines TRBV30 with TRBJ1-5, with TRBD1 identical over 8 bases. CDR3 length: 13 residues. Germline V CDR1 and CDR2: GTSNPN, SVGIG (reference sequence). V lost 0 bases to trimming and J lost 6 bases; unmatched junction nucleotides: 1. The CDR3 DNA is TGTGCCTGGAGTGTTCAGGGGGCTCAGCCCCAGCATTTT. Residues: CAWSVQGAQPQHF.

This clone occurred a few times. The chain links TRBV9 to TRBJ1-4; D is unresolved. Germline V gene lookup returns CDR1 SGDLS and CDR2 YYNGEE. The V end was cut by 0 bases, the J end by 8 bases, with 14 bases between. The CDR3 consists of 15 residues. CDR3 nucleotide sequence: TGTGCCAGCAGCGTAGCAGTTACAGCTGTGGAAAAACTGTTTTTT. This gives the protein CASSVAVTAVEKLFF.

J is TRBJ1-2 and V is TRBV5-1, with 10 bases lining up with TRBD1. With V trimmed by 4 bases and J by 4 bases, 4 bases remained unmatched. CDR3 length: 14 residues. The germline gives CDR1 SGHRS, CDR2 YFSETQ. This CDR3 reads CASSGGQGFYGYTF. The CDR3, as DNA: TGCGCCAGCAGCGGGGGACAGGGGTTCTATGGCTACACCTTC.

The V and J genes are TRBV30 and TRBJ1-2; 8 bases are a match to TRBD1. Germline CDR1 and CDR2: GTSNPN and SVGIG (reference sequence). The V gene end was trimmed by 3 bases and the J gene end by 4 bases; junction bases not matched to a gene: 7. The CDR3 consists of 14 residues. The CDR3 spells CAWSPGQAFYGYTF. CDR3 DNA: TGTGCCTGGAGCCCGGGACAGGCCTTCTATGGCTACACCTTC.

In DNA, the CDR3 is TGTGCCAGCAGCCCGGGGATCGGCGAGCAGTACTTC. This encodes CASSPGIGEQYF. The chain links TRBV9 to TRBJ2-7; maybe TRBD2 (5 bases). The V end was cut by 4 bases, the J end by 6 bases, with 11 bases between. CDR1 is SGDLS, CDR2 YYNGEE, per germline. The CDR3 spans 12 residues.

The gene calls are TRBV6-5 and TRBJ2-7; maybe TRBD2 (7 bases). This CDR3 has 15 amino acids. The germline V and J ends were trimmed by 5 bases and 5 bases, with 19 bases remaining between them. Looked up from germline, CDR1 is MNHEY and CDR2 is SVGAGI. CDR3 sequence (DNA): TGTGCCAGCAGTCCTCTGGGGGGGGCGGCCCACGAGCAGTACTTC. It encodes CASSPLGGAAHEQYF.

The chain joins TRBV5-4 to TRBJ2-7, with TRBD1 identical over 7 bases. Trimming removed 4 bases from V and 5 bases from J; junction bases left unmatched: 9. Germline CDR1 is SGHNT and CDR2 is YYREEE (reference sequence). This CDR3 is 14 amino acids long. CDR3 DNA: TGTGCCAGCAGCCCGCAGGGGGAGAGGAACGAGCAGTACTTC. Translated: CASSPQGERNEQYF.